These 30 T cell receptor beta chains originate from one sample sequenced in a study of shared clonotypes between healthy human individuals. CD45RO-negative CD8 cells positively selected for CCR7 made up the naive population, which excluded terminally differentiated effector memory CD45RA+ cells. Profiling relied on immunoSEQ multiplex PCR, and the TCRdb table lists in-frame clones only, not all of them. The table lists hundreds of thousands of clones, approximately 95% of them singletons, with approximately 0.11% in the top ten. The sequencing sample was made of naive CD8+ T cells sorted from blood. These receptors were taken from a woman in her 30s in good health.

In its sample, this clone was seen once. This chain joins TRBV2 and TRBJ1-2, with 9 bases matching TRBD1. The germline CDR1 and CDR2 sequences are SNHLY and FYNNEI. The J segment lost 2 bases and the V segment lost 10 bases, leaving 8 bases of the junction unmatched. This CDR3 has 14 amino acids. CDR3 nucleotides: TGTGCCACCCCCCGGGACAGGGAGAACTATGGCTACACCTTC. Translated, it gives CATPRDRENYGYTF.

The chain employs TRBV9 and TRBJ2-3; TRBD1 aligns across 9 bases. Germline CDR1 reads SGDLS; CDR2 reads YYNGEE. The CDR3 has 13 amino acids. Losses at the gene ends were 5 bases for V and 3 bases for J; bases not matched to a gene: 1. CDR3 loop: CASRGTGTDTQYF. CDR3 nucleotide sequence: TGTGCCAGCAGAGGGACAGGGACAGATACGCAGTATTTT.

The chain has TRBV28 and TRBJ2-7; no clear D gene. Germline values: CDR1 MDHEN, CDR2 SYDVKM. The V and J ends lost 3 bases and 2 bases respectively, with 8 bases between them. The CDR3 runs to 13 residues. CDR3 DNA: TGTGCCAGCAGTTTTGCCAGACCCTACGAGCAGTACTTC. Translation: CASSFARPYEQYF. Variable domain in full (rest from reference TRBV28 and TRBJ2-7): DVKVTQSSRYLVKRTGEKVFLECVQDMDHENMFWYRQDPGLGLRLIYFSYDVKMKEKGDIPEGYSVSREKKERFSLILESASTNQTSMYLCASSFARPYEQYFGPGTRLTVT.

This chain connects TRBV28 to TRBJ2-5; 13 positions match TRBD2. Germline V gene data show CDR1 as MDHEN and CDR2 as SYDVKM. This CDR3 contains 16 residues. Trimming at V came to 5 bases and at J to 5 bases, leaving 8 bases not matched to a gene. The CDR3 nucleotides read TGTGCCAGCAGTCGCCGGACTAGCGGGAGTCGGGAGACCCAGTACTTC. Encoded protein: CASSRRTSGSRETQYF.

The rearrangement links TRBV10-3 to TRBJ1-1; D gene uncertain. The ends were cut back, 0 bases at V and 4 bases at J, with 15 bases in the middle. CDR1 is ENHRY, CDR2 SYGVKD, per germline. This CDR3 has 16 residues. The CDR3 DNA follows: TGTGCCATCAGTGAGTCGAGTCCTGGGGTAAGCACTGAAGCTTTCTTT. Translation: CAISESSPGVSTEAFF.

The chain employs TRBV5-6 and TRBJ2-5; 8 nucleotides align to TRBD1. The J call may not be correct, given that the DNA end is closer to TRBJ2-7. This CDR3 is built from 14 residues. CDR1 is SGHDT and CDR2 is YYEEEE in the germline V gene. As DNA, the CDR3 is TGTGCCAGCAGCTTGGGACAGGGGTGGTACGAGCAGTACTTC. As protein: CASSLGQGWYEQYF.

A single count supports this clone. CDR3 protein: CASSLRDGSSGANVLTF. The CDR3 coding sequence is TGTGCCAGCAGCCTCCGGGACGGCAGCTCTGGGGCCAACGTCCTGACTTTC. The V gene is TRBV7-9, the J gene TRBJ2-6; D might be TRBD1 or TRBD2, each matching 5 bases. Per germline, CDR1 SEHNR and CDR2 FQNEAQ (reference sequence). The V and J ends lost 5 bases and 0 bases respectively, with 14 bases between them. The CDR3 is 17 amino acids.

V gene TRBV19 combines with J gene TRBJ2-3; D is ambiguous. The CDR3 length is 14 residues. V lost 5 bases and J lost 2, with 11 bases in between. Germline lookup yields CDR1 LNHDA and CDR2 SQIVND (reference sequence). The CDR3 bases are TGTGCCAGTAGTGATGGACCATTCACAGATACGCAGTATTTT. Residues: CASSDGPFTDTQYF. Using reference TRBV19 and TRBJ2-3 for the parts outside the CDR3, the full variable domain is DGGITQSPKYLFRKEGQNVTLSCEQNLNHDAMYWYRQDPGQGLRLIYYSQIVNDFQKGDIAEGYSVSREKKESFPLTVTSAQKNPTAFYLCASSDGPFTDTQYFGPGTRLTVL.

The gene calls are TRBV5-4 and TRBJ2-7, with 9 bases that match TRBD1. Trimming at V came to 4 bases and at J to 4 bases, leaving 6 bases not matched to a gene. Germline values: CDR1 SGHNT, CDR2 YYREEE (reference sequence). This CDR3 is 14 amino acids long. The CDR3 is CASSIRDRAYEQYF. The CDR3 nucleotides read TGTGCCAGCAGCATCCGGGACAGGGCGTACGAGCAGTACTTC.

The chain has TRBV29-1 and TRBJ1-2; D might be TRBD1 (5 bases). The CDR3 loop spans 15 amino acids. Trimming took 4 bases from V and 2 from J, leaving 17 bases between them. Germline V gene data show CDR1 as SQVTM and CDR2 as ANQGSEA. The CDR3 bases are TGCAGCGTTGGAGGGGCGACGACTTCCAACTATGGCTACACCTTC. Its translation: CSVGGATTSNYGYTF.

The chain couples TRBV7-9 to TRBJ2-7; 9 nucleotides match TRBD1. CDR3 length equals 15 residues. J lost 4 bases, V lost 6 bases, and 10 bases had no gene match. The germline V gene encodes CDR1 SEHNR and CDR2 FQNEAQ (reference sequence). The CDR3 is CASSISSGQGYEQYF. The CDR3 DNA reads TGTGCCAGCAGTATCTCGTCGGGACAGGGATACGAGCAGTACTTC.

The chain joins TRBV5-6 to TRBJ2-3; maybe TRBD1 (6 bases). Germline-derived CDR1 and CDR2 are SGHDT and YYEEEE. Trimming removed 3 bases from V and 6 bases from J, with 8 bases in between. The CDR3 sequence is 12 residues long. CDR3 sequence: CASSWGPDTQYF. In nucleotides, the CDR3 is TGTGCCAGCAGCTGGGGGCCGGATACGCAGTATTTT.

The chain employs TRBV10-1 and TRBJ2-7, with 8 bases matching TRBD2. The CDR3 is 14 residues long. J was trimmed by 5 bases and V by 6 bases; bases with no gene match: 9. Germline V gene data show CDR1 as WNHNN and CDR2 as SYGVQD (reference sequence). The CDR3 coding sequence is TGCGCCAGCAGCCAGGGGACTAGGGCTAACGAGCAGTACTTC. Amino acid sequence: CASSQGTRANEQYF.

V usage is TRBV2 and J usage is TRBJ2-1, with TRBD2 identical over 10 bases. After removal of 6 bases from V and 3 bases from J, the junction contained 8 bases not matched to a gene. The CDR3 contains 16 residues. CDR1 SNHLY and CDR2 FYNNEI come from the germline V gene. The CDR3: CASREKSGRVYNEQFF. CDR3 coding DNA: TGTGCCAGCAGGGAGAAAAGCGGGAGGGTCTACAATGAGCAGTTCTTC.

This chain links TRBV29-1 with TRBJ2-2, with 9 positions matching TRBD1. CDR1 SQVTM and CDR2 ANQGSEA come from the germline V gene. The length of the CDR3 is 15 residues. V shed 4 bases and J 7 bases; nucleotides not matched to a gene: 10. CDR3 sequence reads: CSVGTGQGSVGELFF. In nucleotides, the CDR3 is TGCAGCGTTGGAACTGGACAGGGGTCGGTCGGGGAGCTGTTTTTT.

This chain joins TRBV28 and TRBJ1-5; D is uncertain. Germline assignment: CDR1 MDHEN and CDR2 SYDVKM. Trimming removed 3 bases from V and 2 bases from J, with 8 bases in between. The CDR3 has 14 residues. The CDR3 reads CASSLSAGNQPQHF. CDR3 bases: TGTGCCAGCAGTTTGTCGGCCGGCAATCAGCCCCAGCATTTT.

The CDR3 DNA reads TGTGCCAGTAGCCTGAGAGGGACAGGGCCGATCGAGCAGTACTTC. It specifies CASSLRGTGPIEQYF. The V call is TRBV6-5, the J call TRBJ2-7; TRBD1 matches 9 bases. Germline lookup yields CDR1 MNHEY and CDR2 SVGAGI. The CDR3 contains 15 residues. The junction had 15 bases not matched to a gene; V was cut back by 9 bases and J by 6 bases.

The chain has TRBV5-4 and TRBJ2-7; D may be TRBD1 (8 bases). The V end lost 5 bases, the J end lost 6 bases, and 21 bases lay between the germline ends. This CDR3 spans 15 amino acids. Germline CDR1 is SGHNT and CDR2 is YYREEE (reference sequence). CDR3 in amino acids: CASRESGTGVSEQYF. CDR3 DNA: TGTGCCAGCAGGGAGAGCGGGACAGGTGTTAGCGAGCAGTACTTC.

This clone was detected once. V and J are TRBV27 and TRBJ2-5; the match to TRBD1 covers 8 bases. There are 16 residues in the CDR3. Germline CDR1 MNHEY, CDR2 SMNVEV (reference sequence). The J segment lost 3 bases and the V segment lost 5 bases, leaving 11 bases of the junction unmatched. The chain's CDR3 is CASSTFTGTGEETQYF. The CDR3 nucleotides are TGTGCCAGCAGTACATTTACCGGGACAGGCGAAGAGACCCAGTACTTC.

This clone was observed once. This chain joins TRBV7-6 and TRBJ1-2, with D possibly matching TRBD1 (5 bases). Trimming took off 1 base at V and 6 bases at J, with 12 bases between the two ends. This CDR3 spans 14 amino acids. The germline V gene encodes CDR1 SGHVS and CDR2 FNYEAQ. DNA for the CDR3: TGTGCCAGCAGCTTAGGGGCGGGGGACCATGGCTACACCTTC. This codes for CASSLGAGDHGYTF.

The chain uses TRBV15 and TRBJ2-3; 9 bases line up with TRBD2. This CDR3 is built from 15 residues. Germline lookup yields CDR1 LNHNV and CDR2 YYDKDF (reference sequence). V was clipped by 8 bases and J by 1 base; unmatched bases: 7. CDR3 protein: CATSAERGGTDTQYF. The CDR3 nucleotides are TGTGCCACCTCAGCCGAGCGGGGGGGCACAGATACGCAGTATTTT.

J is TRBJ2-3 and V is TRBV27; 8 bases map to TRBD1. The CDR3 length is 16 residues. Germline lookup yields CDR1 MNHEY and CDR2 SMNVEV (reference sequence). The V segment lost 5 bases and the J segment 4 bases; nucleotides outside the gene matches: 11. The CDR3 DNA reads TGTGCCAGCAGTCTTTCTAACAGGGGACAGGCAGATACGCAGTATTTT. Its protein product is CASSLSNRGQADTQYF.

The rearrangement joins TRBV6-1 to TRBJ2-5; D possibly uses TRBD1 or TRBD2 (5 bases each). Germline values: CDR1 MNHNS, CDR2 SASEGT. V dropped 3 bases and J dropped 3 bases, with 17 bases sitting between them. The CDR3 loop spans 16 amino acids. CDR3: CASSDNWGSNEETQYF. The CDR3 DNA reads TGTGCCAGCAGTGATAATTGGGGGAGCAACGAAGAGACCCAGTACTTC.

V and J are TRBV7-9 and TRBJ1-2; the D is unclear. There are 18 residues in the CDR3. Germline lookup yields CDR1 SEHNR and CDR2 FQNEAQ (reference sequence). V lost 5 bases and J lost 2, with 24 bases in between. The CDR3 nucleotides are TGTGCCAGCAGCCATTCCGACGTGGGCTCACAAACCAACTATGGCTACACCTTC. It codes for CASSHSDVGSQTNYGYTF.

Remarks on this clone: Relative to the germline gene, one junction end is altered; a read error may explain this. The rearrangement uses TRBV2 and TRBJ1-2; D remains unclear. CDR3 size: 11 residues. The germline V gene has CDR1 SNHLY and CDR2 FYNNEI. CDR3 sequence (DNA): TGTGCCAGCACTGAAAACTATGGCTACACCTTC. This encodes CASTENYGYTF.

This clone came up once. This rearrangement joins TRBV29-1 to TRBJ2-1, with D tentatively TRBD1 (6 bases). This CDR3 is 14 amino acids long. The germline V gene encodes CDR1 SQVTM and CDR2 ANQGSEA. Written as DNA, the CDR3 is TGCAGTTACCTTGGGGGCAACGAGCGGAATGAGCAGTTCTTC. Translated: CSYLGGNERNEQFF.

This chain links TRBV7-6 with TRBJ1-4, with 7 nucleotides matching TRBD1. This CDR3 contains 17 residues. V trimming: 5 bases; J trimming: 0 bases; junction bases outside the gene matches: 9. Germline values: CDR1 SGHVS, CDR2 FNYEAQ. CDR3 sequence (DNA): TGTGCCAGCAGCACGAAGGGGGCAGCGGCAACTAATGAAAAACTGTTTTTT. This sequence encodes CASSTKGAAATNEKLFF. The variable domain in full, with the rest retrieved from reference TRBV7-6 and TRBJ1-4, is GAGVSQSPRYKVTKRGQDVALRCDPISGHVSLYWYRQALGQGPEFLTYFNYEAQQDKSGLPNDRFSAERPEGSISTLTIQRTEQRDSAMYRCASSTKGAAATNEKLFFGSGTQLSVL.

The chain is built from TRBV29-1 and TRBJ2-7; 9 nucleotides align to TRBD2. The CDR3 totals 13 residues. With 7 bases clipped from V and 5 bases from J, the junction kept 9 bases outside the gene matches. From germline, CDR1 is SQVTM and CDR2 ANQGSEA. The CDR3 nucleotides are TGCAGCGCTCTAGCGGGGAGGGCCCACGAGCAGTACTTC. It yields the protein CSALAGRAHEQYF.

The CDR3 spells CATSSNTEAFF. The CDR3 DNA sequence: TGTGCCACCAGCAGTAACACTGAAGCTTTCTTT. V and J are TRBV15 and TRBJ1-1; D not resolved. V dropped 3 bases and J dropped 2 bases, with 1 base sitting between them. Germline V gene lookup returns CDR1 LNHNV and CDR2 YYDKDF (reference sequence). The CDR3 runs 11 residues.

The chain carries TRBV5-6 and TRBJ1-2, with D possibly TRBD1 on 5 matching bases. CDR1 and CDR2 (germline): SGHDT, YYEEEE. The CDR3 extends over 15 amino acids. With 2 bases removed from V and 6 bases from J, the gap between germline ends came to 17 bases. The CDR3 sequence: CASSFPQGEAHGYTF. The CDR3 coding sequence is TGTGCCAGCAGCTTTCCCCAGGGAGAGGCTCATGGCTACACCTTC.